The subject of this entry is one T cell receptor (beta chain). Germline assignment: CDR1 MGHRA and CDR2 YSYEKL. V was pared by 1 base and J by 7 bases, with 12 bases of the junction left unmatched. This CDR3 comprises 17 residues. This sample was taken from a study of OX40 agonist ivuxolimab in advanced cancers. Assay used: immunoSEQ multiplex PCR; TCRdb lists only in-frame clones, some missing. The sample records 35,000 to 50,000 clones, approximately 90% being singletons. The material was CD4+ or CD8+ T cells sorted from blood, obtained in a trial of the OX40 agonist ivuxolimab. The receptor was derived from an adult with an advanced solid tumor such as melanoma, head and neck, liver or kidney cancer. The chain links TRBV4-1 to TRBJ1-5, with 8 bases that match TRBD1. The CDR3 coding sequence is TGCGCCAGCAGCCAAGTCTCCCTGGACAGGGAAAGACAGCCCCAGCATTTT. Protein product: CASSQVSLDRERQPQHF.